This T cell receptor beta chain derives from a study of cytomegalovirus exposure and HLA in healthy donors. Regarding the study as a whole: Prior analysis indicated that the majority of TCR beta V segments exhibited productivity approximately 87% or approximately 30% of the time. Researchers left out some V segments, among them TRBV6-2 and TRBV6-3, as indistinguishable. In a later analysis, DRB1 alleles had the most associated TCRs; HLA-C alleles the fewest.

Notes on this clone: Its antigen remains unidentified.

Germline CDR1 SEHNR, CDR2 FQNEAQ (reference sequence). V lost 1 base, J lost 1 base, and 3 bases stayed unmatched. The CDR3 is 15 residues long. Researchers ran the PCR with 60 Vbeta and 13 Jbeta primers. Measured with immunoSEQ multiplex PCR; TCRdb has only the in-frame clones, and not every one. In the table there are 25,000 to 30,000 clones, almost 70% of which are singletons. This clonotype was sampled from a woman between 45 and 65 years old in good health and CMV-seronegative. The chain carries TRBV7-9 and TRBJ1-1; 7 bases match TRBD1. Input material: PBMCs. For the CDR3, the DNA is TGTGCCAGCAGCTTAGATGGGACAGCGAACACTGAAGCTTTCTTT. This codes for CASSLDGTANTEAFF.